Listed here are 28 T cell receptor beta chains from one sample, sequenced in a study of blood T cells in healthy people across ages. A second PCR, run for roughly 7 to 11 cycles, used a sample-barcoded 5' primer plus a J-beta primer mix. TCRdb recomputed calls from the 5' RACE reads with MiXCR, one row per CDR3 protein. The profile shows around 990,000 distinct CDR3 sequences, roughly two fifths of them singletons. Sequencing was carried out using blood. Source of these receptors: a man younger than 35 in good health.

This clonotype was seen more than once but under ten times. The rearrangement links TRBV20-1 to TRBJ2-1; D unclear. Germline V gene lookup returns CDR1 DFQATT and CDR2 SNEGSKA (reference sequence). The V end lost 0 bases, the J end lost 0 bases, and 9 bases lay between the germline ends. The CDR3 sequence is 15 residues long. The CDR3 coding sequence is TGCAGTGCTAGAGATCAGGATAGCTCCTACAATGAGCAGTTCTTC. It is translated as CSARDQDSSYNEQFF.

This clonotype occurred a few times. This chain joins TRBV10-3 and TRBJ2-3; 8 bases map to TRBD2. The J segment lost 2 bases and the V segment lost 8 bases, leaving 6 bases of the junction unmatched. This CDR3 is built from 14 residues. Germline V lookup: CDR1 ENHRY, CDR2 SYGVKD. CDR3 residues: CAIGQRGNTDTQYF. The CDR3 DNA is TGTGCCATCGGTCAGCGGGGGAACACAGATACGCAGTATTTT.

This chain connects TRBV19 to TRBJ1-1; no clear D gene. V lost 2 bases, J lost 3 bases, and 10 bases lay in between. The CDR3 is made up of 14 amino acids. The germline V gene has CDR1 LNHDA and CDR2 SQIVND (reference sequence). DNA of the CDR3: TGTGCCAGTAGTATAACCGCCGCCGACACTGAAGCTTTCTTT. This sequence encodes CASSITAADTEAFF.

This clonotype appeared a few times. This CDR3 reads CASSLPSDEQYF. The CDR3 coding sequence is TGTGCCAGCAGCTTACCCTCGGACGAGCAGTACTTC. The chain has TRBV7-9 and TRBJ2-7; D is unresolved. The CDR3 loop spans 12 amino acids. Germline V lookup: CDR1 SEHNR, CDR2 FQNEAQ (reference sequence). V was cut by 2 bases and J by 5 bases, with 7 bases left in between.

The sample holds many counts of this clonotype. The J gene is TRBJ2-7, the V gene TRBV12-5; D is unresolved. The germline gives CDR1 LGHNT, CDR2 FRNRAP. V shed 6 bases and J shed 2 bases, with 5 bases lying between them. This CDR3 is built from 11 residues. CDR3 in DNA: TGTGCTAGTGGAACCCCCTACGAGCAGTACTTC. Residues: CASGTPYEQYF. Full variable domain (outside the CDR3, taken from reference TRBV12-5 and TRBJ2-7): DARVTQTPRHKVTEMGQEVTMRCQPILGHNTVFWYRQTMMQGLELLAYFRNRAPLDDSGMPKDRFSAEMPDATLATLKIQPSEPRDSAVYFCASGTPYEQYFGPGTRLTVT.

V and J are TRBV2 and TRBJ2-2; 7 positions match TRBD2. This CDR3 comprises 20 residues. Germline CDR1 SNHLY, CDR2 FYNNEI. After removal of 3 bases from V and 4 bases from J, the junction contained 20 bases not matched to a gene. As DNA, the CDR3 is TGTGCCAGCAGTGATTTACTGTCGTGGCGCGGGGGTCCCGGCACCGGGGAGCTGTTTTTT. Protein sequence: CASSDLLSWRGGPGTGELFF.

This clonotype has a count of ten or more. The chain joins TRBV25-1 to TRBJ2-1; unclear D gene. CDR1 MGHDK and CDR2 SYGVNS come from the germline V gene. V was cut by 7 bases and J by 0 bases, with 10 bases left in between. The CDR3 spans 14 residues. The CDR3 DNA is TGTGCCAGCAACCCCTCGGGCTCCTACAATGAGCAGTTCTTC. Protein sequence: CASNPSGSYNEQFF.

This clonotype was seen a few times. CDR3 in amino acids: CASSEWSGGGTDTQYF. The CDR3 DNA follows: TGTGCCAGCAGTGAATGGAGCGGGGGGGGCACAGATACGCAGTATTTT. The gene calls are TRBV6-1 and TRBJ2-3, with 10 positions matching TRBD2. This CDR3 spans 16 amino acids. Trimming cost V 2 bases and J 1 base; bases outside gene matches: 3. Germline-derived CDR1 and CDR2 are MNHNS and SASEGT.

J is TRBJ2-1 and V is TRBV5-5, with D perhaps TRBD1 or TRBD2 (6 bases each). The length of the CDR3 is 15 residues. Germline V gene sequence: CDR1 SGHKS, CDR2 YYEKEE (reference sequence). With 1 base removed from V and 7 bases from J, the gap between germline ends came to 15 bases. As DNA, the CDR3 is TGTGCCAGCAGCTTGAGGGGGACTCTTAGGAATGAGCAGTTCTTC. Translating it yields CASSLRGTLRNEQFF.

This chain joins TRBV28 and TRBJ2-2; possible D gene TRBD1, 5 bases. Deletions cut 4 bases from V and 11 bases from J, with 17 bases between. The CDR3 covers 14 residues. Germline lookup yields CDR1 MDHEN and CDR2 SYDVKM. The CDR3 nucleotides are TGTGCCAGCAGTTCCCAGGGTTTTATCGGAGAGCTGTTTTTT. This translates into CASSSQGFIGELFF. Supplemented by reference TRBV28 and TRBJ2-2, the full variable domain reads DVKVTQSSRYLVKRTGEKVFLECVQDMDHENMFWYRQDPGLGLRLIYFSYDVKMKEKGDIPEGYSVSREKKERFSLILESASTNQTSMYLCASSSQGFIGELFFGEGSRLTVL.

The V and J genes are TRBV20-1 and TRBJ2-2; D gene uncertain. The CDR3 has 14 residues. CDR1 is DFQATT and CDR2 is SNEGSKA in the germline V gene (reference sequence). The germline V and J ends were trimmed by 5 bases and 0 bases, with 10 bases remaining between them. CDR3 sequence reads: CSARQAANTGELFF. The CDR3 region has the DNA TGCAGTGCTCGGCAGGCCGCGAACACCGGGGAGCTGTTTTTT.

This clonotype was recorded once. This chain uses TRBV12-3 or TRBV12-4 with TRBJ1-1; tentative D call: TRBD1 (5 bases). Trimming cost V 7 bases and J 5 bases, with 20 bases left between them. The CDR3 is made up of 15 amino acids. The DNA for the CDR3 is TGTGCCAGCAACCGCGGTGGGTGGGGCGGGACTGAAGCTTTCTTT. Translation gives CASNRGGWGGTEAFF.

As to this clonotype: Given a much more abundant clone one base away, this may be a read error. The genes are TRBV5-5 and TRBJ2-3; no clear D. The germline V gene encodes CDR1 SGHKS and CDR2 YYEKEE (reference sequence). This CDR3 has 16 residues. Trimming shortened V by 4 bases and J by 0 bases, and 15 bases separated the two germline ends. The CDR3 DNA reads as TGTGCCAGCAGCACGGCTAAGGTTACTAGCACAGATACGCAGTATTTT. Protein: CASSTAKVTSTDTQYF.

This clonotype was seen just once. The rearrangement uses TRBV30 and TRBJ1-5; 7 nucleotides line up with TRBD1. J was trimmed by 5 bases and V by 5 bases; bases with no gene match: 6. The CDR3 runs to 13 residues. Germline values: CDR1 GTSNPN, CDR2 SVGIG (reference sequence). In DNA, the CDR3 is TGTGCCTGGGGGGGACAGAGGGATCAGCCCCAGCATTTT. It codes for CAWGGQRDQPQHF.

This clonotype has only a few counts. The V gene is TRBV12-3 or TRBV12-4, the J gene TRBJ1-1; 8 nucleotides align to TRBD1. V was clipped by 2 bases and J by 3 bases; unmatched bases: 5. The CDR3 has 15 residues. CDR3: CASSLWAGGDTEAFF. Here the CDR3 DNA reads TGTGCCAGCAGTTTATGGGCAGGGGGCGACACTGAAGCTTTCTTT.

The genes are TRBV29-1 and TRBJ1-3, with a tentative D call TRBD1 (5 bases). Germline V lookup: CDR1 SQVTM, CDR2 ANQGSEA. The CDR3 is made up of 12 amino acids. As DNA, the CDR3 is TGCGCTCACAGGACCTCTGGAAACACCATATATTTT. As protein: CAHRTSGNTIYF.

This clonotype appeared a few times. The junction departs from germline at one end; a sequencing error may be responsible. This sequence joins TRBV6-2 or TRBV6-3 and TRBJ2-2; TRBD1 agrees at 10 bases. CDR3 length: 17 amino acids. The germline V gene has CDR1 MNHEY and CDR2 SVGEGT. The CDR3 nucleotides read TGTGCCAGCAGTAACTCTTCACCGGGACAGGGGACCGGGGAGCTGTTTTTT. Translating gives CASSNSSPGQGTGELFF.

This clonotype was recorded only once. The chain links TRBV10-3 to TRBJ2-5; D perhaps matches TRBD1 (5 bases). V lost 3 bases and J lost 3, with 11 bases in between. The CDR3 is 14 residues long. Germline V lookup: CDR1 ENHRY, CDR2 SYGVKD. The CDR3 DNA reads TGTGCCATCAGTGATTTGACAGAAGAAGAGACCCAGTACTTC. This translates into CAISDLTEEETQYF.

The genes are TRBV3-1 and TRBJ2-7; D gene unclear. CDR1 LGHDT and CDR2 YNNKEL come from the germline V gene (reference sequence). The CDR3 extends over 16 amino acids. The V end was cut by 5 bases, the J end by 4 bases, with 21 bases between. CDR3 protein: CASSSRSVPTEYEQYF. The CDR3 bases are TGTGCCAGCAGCTCCCGTTCTGTACCCACCGAGTACGAGCAGTACTTC.

The CDR3 DNA is TGCAGTGCTCAAGGGCGGGGGGCGCGTATCTATGGCTACACCTTC. Translating it yields CSAQGRGARIYGYTF. This chain links TRBV20-1 with TRBJ1-2, with a weak D call TRBD1 (6 bases). Germline CDR1 and CDR2: DFQATT and SNEGSKA (reference sequence). The CDR3 extends over 15 amino acids. V was pared by 5 bases and J by 4 bases, with 20 bases between.

The CDR3 spells CASSERGRLIYGYTF. The CDR3 nucleotides are TGTGCCAGCAGCGAACGAGGCAGACTCATTTATGGCTACACCTTC. The genes are TRBV21-1 and TRBJ1-2. TRBV21-1 is flagged as a pseudogene. The CDR3 totals 15 residues.

The rearrangement joins TRBV6-5 to TRBJ2-5; D possibly matches TRBD1 or TRBD2 (5 bases each). Near its end, the DNA agrees better with TRBJ2-1, so the J call may be wrong. The CDR3 covers 14 residues. Germline assignment: CDR1 MNHEY and CDR2 SVGAGI. The chain's CDR3 is CASSFDSGSRTQFF. Written as DNA, the CDR3 is TGTGCCAGCAGCTTCGACAGCGGCTCACGGACCCAGTTCTTC.

This chain joins TRBV4-2 and TRBJ2-7; possibly TRBD2 for D (5 bases). Germline V lookup: CDR1 LGHNA, CDR2 YNFKEQ. V was cut by 5 bases and J by 7 bases, with 24 bases left in between. CDR3 size: 16 residues. CDR3 in amino acids: CASSDIGLLRNNEQYF. The CDR3 nucleotides read TGTGCCAGCAGCGATATAGGACTGTTGAGAAACAATGAGCAGTACTTC.

The chain recombines TRBV5-6 with TRBJ2-5; 9 bases fit TRBD2. Germline values: CDR1 SGHDT, CDR2 YYEEEE. Trimming at V came to 5 bases and at J to 2 bases, leaving 16 bases not matched to a gene. CDR3 length: 18 amino acids. The CDR3 spells CASSSPSGTSHVQETQYF. The DNA of the CDR3 is TGTGCCAGCAGTTCCCCGTCCGGGACTAGCCACGTTCAAGAGACCCAGTACTTC.

This clonotype was seen repeatedly, ten times or more. This chain joins TRBV29-1 and TRBJ1-2, with TRBD1 as a possible D gene (5 bases). The V and J ends lost 4 bases and 2 bases respectively, with 14 bases between them. CDR1 and CDR2 from the germline V gene are SQVTM and ANQGSEA. CDR3 length: 14 residues. The CDR3 is CSVVRDEGNYGYTF. CDR3 nucleotides: TGCAGCGTTGTCAGGGACGAGGGGAACTATGGCTACACCTTC. Using reference TRBV29-1 and TRBJ1-2 for the parts outside the CDR3, the full variable domain is SAVISQKPSRDICQRGTSLTIQCQVDSQVTMMFWYRQQPGQSLTLIATANQGSEATYESGFVIDKFPISRPNLTFSTLTVSNMSPEDSSIYLCSVVRDEGNYGYTFGSGTRLTVV.

About this clonotype: One junction end disagrees with the germline gene, perhaps due to a read error. The chain recombines TRBV29-1 with TRBJ2-3; D is tentatively TRBD1 or TRBD2 (5 bases each). This CDR3 region has 13 residues. From germline, CDR1 is SQVTM and CDR2 ANQGSEA. The CDR3 here is CSVGPSGTGTQYF. The DNA of the CDR3 is TGTAGCGTTGGGCCTTCAGGCACAGGTACGCAGTATTTT.

This clonotype appeared a few times. This chain connects TRBV28 to TRBJ1-2, with D perhaps TRBD1 (6 bases). Germline V gene lookup returns CDR1 MDHEN and CDR2 SYDVKM. This CDR3 has 14 residues. V gave up 6 bases and J gave up 4 bases, with 15 bases separating them. The CDR3 loop reads CASSQQGRGYGYTF. CDR3 coding DNA: TGTGCCAGCAGCCAACAGGGAAGGGGCTATGGCTACACCTTC.

As to this clonotype: This may arise from a read error, as a much more abundant clone is one base away. The chain uses TRBV29-1 and TRBJ2-5; D is tentatively TRBD1 or TRBD2 (5 bases each). In germline, CDR1 is SQVTM, CDR2 ANQGSEA. Trimming removed 4 bases from V and 11 bases from J, with 23 bases in between. The CDR3 extends over 14 amino acids. The CDR3 sequence: CSVVVGVAQGEQYF. The CDR3 DNA reads as TGCAGCGTTGTAGTAGGGGTCGCCCAAGGGGAGCAGTACTTC.